Listed here are 20 T cell receptor beta chains from one sample, sequenced in a study of cytomegalovirus exposure and HLA in healthy donors. TCRdb's copy holds only in-frame clones and misses some; the assay was immunoSEQ multiplex PCR. The sample lists roughly 280,000 clones; just over 85% were seen once. The sample comprised PBMCs. Receptor source: a woman aged 18-30 years in good health and CMV-seronegative.

J is TRBJ2-3 and V is TRBV30; weak D call: TRBD2 (5 bases). Between the trimmed V and J ends, which lost 0 bases and 1 base, there was a span of 11 bases. Germline CDR1 is GTSNPN and CDR2 is SVGIG (reference sequence). The CDR3 runs to 15 residues. The CDR3: CAWSVLSSGTDTQYF. CDR3 nucleotides: TGTGCCTGGAGTGTACTTAGTAGCGGCACAGATACGCAGTATTTT.

This chain uses TRBV2 with TRBJ2-5; TRBD2 matches at 16 bases. Germline V gives CDR1 SNHLY, CDR2 FYNNEI. Trimming cost V 6 bases and J 5 bases; bases outside gene matches: 9. The CDR3 is made up of 17 amino acids. The CDR3 nucleotides read TGTGCCAGCAGCCCAATGGGACTAGCGGGGGGGCTGGAGACCCAGTACTTC. Translation gives CASSPMGLAGGLETQYF.

This clone was detected only a few times. The J gene is TRBJ1-1, the V gene TRBV6-6; D is uncertain. Germline-derived CDR1 and CDR2 are MNHNY and SVGAGI (reference sequence). Trimming took 5 bases from V and 8 from J, leaving 9 bases between them. The CDR3 runs 11 residues. This chain's CDR3 is CASSKTSEAFF. In DNA form, the CDR3 reads TGTGCCAGCAGTAAAACATCGGAAGCTTTCTTT.

The rearrangement uses TRBV18 and TRBJ1-2, with 7 bases fitting TRBD1. This CDR3 has 14 amino acids. CDR1 and CDR2 from the germline V gene are KGHSH and LQKENI. J was trimmed by 2 bases and V by 5 bases; bases with no gene match: 5. The DNA for the CDR3 is TGTGCCAGCTCATCAACAGGGGCCAACTATGGCTACACCTTC. It is translated as CASSSTGANYGYTF.

The chain carries TRBV27 and TRBJ2-7, with D maybe TRBD1 (5 bases). There are 13 residues in the CDR3. Trimming took 2 bases from V and 6 from J, leaving 11 bases between them. Germline-derived CDR1 and CDR2 are MNHEY and SMNVEV (reference sequence). Written as DNA, the CDR3 is TGTGCCAGCAGTTTAGCAGGGTTTGGCGAGCAGTACTTC. As protein: CASSLAGFGEQYF.

The genes are TRBV7-9 and TRBJ2-7; 7 nucleotides align to TRBD2. CDR3 length: 14 residues. CDR1 SEHNR and CDR2 FQNEAQ come from the germline V gene (reference sequence). V was pared by 5 bases and J by 4 bases, with 8 bases of the junction left unmatched. Written as DNA, the CDR3 is TGTGCCAGCAGCCTACAGTGGGGAGGGTACGAGCAGTACTTC. This encodes CASSLQWGGYEQYF.

This clone has just one count. V is TRBV7-9 and J is TRBJ2-1, with a tentative D call TRBD1 (6 bases). Looked up from germline, CDR1 is SEHNR and CDR2 is FQNEAQ (reference sequence). V lost 1 base and J lost 7, with 14 bases in between. The CDR3 sequence is 15 residues long. CDR3 DNA sequence: TGTGCCAGCAGCTTAGGGAGCCAGGGGTGGAATGAGCAGTTCTTC. Its protein is CASSLGSQGWNEQFF.

This rearrangement joins TRBV29-1 to TRBJ1-1; TRBD1 matches at 7 bases. Germline values: CDR1 SQVTM, CDR2 ANQGSEA. The CDR3 runs 13 residues. V dropped 5 bases and J dropped 6; count of bases not matched to a gene: 9. DNA for the CDR3: TGCAGCGTTAATGGCAGGGGGGTCTCTGAAGCTTTCTTT. Its translation is CSVNGRGVSEAFF.

V is TRBV5-6 and J is TRBJ2-7; possibly TRBD1 for D (5 bases). CDR1 is SGHDT, CDR2 YYEEEE, per germline. The length of the CDR3 is 16 residues. V shed 3 bases and J shed 5 bases, with 21 bases lying between them. The CDR3 sequence is CASSYLKPFQGHEQYF. CDR3 sequence (DNA): TGTGCCAGCAGCTATCTGAAGCCCTTTCAGGGCCACGAGCAGTACTTC.

This sequence joins TRBV10-3 and TRBJ2-5, with 7 bases that match TRBD1. The ends lost 10 bases at V and 3 bases at J; junction bases unmatched: 2. This CDR3 is 11 amino acids long. Germline loops: CDR1 ENHRY, CDR2 SYGVKD. The CDR3 DNA reads as TGTGCCACCGGACAGGAAGAGACCCAGTACTTC. Protein: CATGQEETQYF.

The chain employs TRBV29-1 and TRBJ2-7, with D maybe TRBD2 (5 bases). Germline-derived CDR1 and CDR2 are SQVTM and ANQGSEA. This CDR3 has 15 amino acids. Trimming cost V 4 bases and J 0 bases, with 16 bases left between them. This chain's CDR3 is CSVAGISPSSYEQYF. In DNA form, the CDR3 reads TGCAGCGTTGCGGGGATCTCTCCCAGCTCCTACGAGCAGTACTTC.

The gene calls are TRBV6-5 and TRBJ1-1; 9 bases fit TRBD1. In germline, CDR1 is MNHEY, CDR2 SVGAGI. The CDR3 loop spans 16 amino acids. V dropped 4 bases and J dropped 10; count of bases not matched to a gene: 16. CDR3 amino acids: CASSSPGQGIPHGAFF. As DNA, the CDR3 is TGTGCCAGCAGTTCGCCGGGACAGGGCATCCCCCATGGAGCTTTCTTT.

The V and J genes are TRBV30 and TRBJ1-2; D is ambiguous. The CDR3 sequence is 12 residues long. Deletions cut 3 bases from V and 5 bases from J, with 10 bases between. Germline-derived CDR1 and CDR2 are GTSNPN and SVGIG (reference sequence). DNA of the CDR3: TGTGCCTGGAGCCAAAACCGGTATGGCTACACCTTC. Its protein is CAWSQNRYGYTF.

The V gene is TRBV25-1, the J gene TRBJ2-3; TRBD2 matches 7 bases. The junction had 16 bases not matched to a gene; V was cut back by 4 bases and J by 3 bases. The CDR3 contains 18 residues. Germline loops: CDR1 MGHDK, CDR2 SYGVNS. The CDR3 loop reads CASSGERERPGGTDTQYF. The CDR3 region has the DNA TGTGCCAGCAGTGGAGAGAGAGAGCGTCCGGGAGGAACAGATACGCAGTATTTT.

The chain couples TRBV5-1 to TRBJ2-7; 11 bases match TRBD1. The CDR3 totals 15 residues. Germline V CDR1 and CDR2: SGHRS, YFSETQ. The J segment lost 3 bases and the V segment lost 4 bases, leaving 6 bases of the junction unmatched. CDR3 protein: CASSPRTGGIYEQYF. Written as DNA, the CDR3 is TGCGCCAGCAGCCCCCGGACAGGGGGCATCTACGAGCAGTACTTC.

The genes are TRBV18 and TRBJ2-7; D is undetermined. Germline V CDR1 and CDR2: KGHSH, LQKENI. The CDR3 has 13 residues. Between the trimmed V and J ends, which lost 4 bases and 0 bases, there was a span of 7 bases. CDR3 sequence (DNA): TGTGCCAGCTCACAGGAGAACTCCTACGAGCAGTACTTC. Translation gives CASSQENSYEQYF. Based on the CDR3 plus reference TRBV18 and TRBJ2-7, the full variable domain is NAGVMQNPRHLVRRRGQEARLRCSPMKGHSHVYWYRQLPEEGLKFMVYLQKENIIDESGMPKERFSAEFPKEGPSILRIQQVVRGDSAAYFCASSQENSYEQYFGPGTRLTVT.

The V call is TRBV25-1, the J call TRBJ1-4; the D gene is possibly TRBD1 (6 bases). CDR1 and CDR2 (germline): MGHDK, SYGVNS. The CDR3 runs 15 residues. V lost 1 base and J 6 bases, leaving 12 bases between the germline ends. The CDR3 sequence is CASSELGGLDEKLFF. DNA for the CDR3: TGTGCCAGCAGTGAATTGGGGGGGCTGGATGAAAAACTGTTTTTT.

This clone has a single count. J is TRBJ2-1 and V is TRBV18, with TRBD1 identical over 9 bases. The CDR3 totals 13 residues. Germline CDR1 KGHSH, CDR2 LQKENI. V lost 3 bases and J lost 6; bases outside the gene matches: 0. The CDR3 nucleotides read TGTGCCAGCTCACCGACAGGGGGCAATGAGCAGTTCTTC. It specifies CASSPTGGNEQFF.

The chain links TRBV2 to TRBJ1-6; D is uncertain. The V end lost 6 bases, the J end lost 12 bases, and 15 bases lay between the germline ends. This CDR3 is 13 amino acids long. Germline CDR1 is SNHLY and CDR2 is FYNNEI. The chain's CDR3 is CASRPVGSGPLHF. As DNA, the CDR3 is TGTGCCAGCAGACCCGTTGGCAGTGGACCCCTCCACTTT.

This clone is a singleton in its sample. The rearrangement uses TRBV28 and TRBJ1-1; D unclear. CDR1 and CDR2 from the germline V gene are MDHEN and SYDVKM. Trimming took off 2 bases at V and 7 bases at J, with 8 bases between the two ends. The CDR3 totals 12 residues. The CDR3 reads CASSLGGIEAFF. The CDR3, as DNA: TGTGCCAGCAGTTTAGGAGGGATTGAAGCTTTCTTT.